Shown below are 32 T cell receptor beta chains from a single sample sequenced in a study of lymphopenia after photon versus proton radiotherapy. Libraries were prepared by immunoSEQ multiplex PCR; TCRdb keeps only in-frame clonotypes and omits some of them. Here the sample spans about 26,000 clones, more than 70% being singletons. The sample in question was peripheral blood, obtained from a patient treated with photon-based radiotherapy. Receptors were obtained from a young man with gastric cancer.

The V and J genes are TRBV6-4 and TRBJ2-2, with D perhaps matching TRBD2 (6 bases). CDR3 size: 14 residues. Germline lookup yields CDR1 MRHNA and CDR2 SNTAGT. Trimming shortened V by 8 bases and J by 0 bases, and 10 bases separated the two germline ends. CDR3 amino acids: CASCRESNTGELFF. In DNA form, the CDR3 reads TGTGCCAGCTGCCGGGAGTCGAACACCGGGGAGCTGTTTTTT.

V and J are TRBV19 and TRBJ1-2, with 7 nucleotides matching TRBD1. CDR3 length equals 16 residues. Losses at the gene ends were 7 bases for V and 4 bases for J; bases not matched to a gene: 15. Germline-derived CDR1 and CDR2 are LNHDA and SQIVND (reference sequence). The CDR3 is CASTPPIRYRGYGYTF. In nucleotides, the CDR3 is TGTGCCAGTACACCGCCGATTAGGTACAGGGGCTATGGCTACACCTTC.

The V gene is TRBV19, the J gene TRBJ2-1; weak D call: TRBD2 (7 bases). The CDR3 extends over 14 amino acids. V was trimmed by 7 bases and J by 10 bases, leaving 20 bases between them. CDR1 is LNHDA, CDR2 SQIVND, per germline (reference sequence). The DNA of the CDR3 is TGTGCCAGTAATCTTTACTGGGAGGGGGGAGAGCAGTTCTTC. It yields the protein CASNLYWEGGEQFF.

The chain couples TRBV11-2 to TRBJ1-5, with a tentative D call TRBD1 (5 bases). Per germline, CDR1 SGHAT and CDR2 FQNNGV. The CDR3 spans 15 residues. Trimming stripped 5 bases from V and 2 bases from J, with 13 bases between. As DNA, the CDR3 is TGTGCCAGCAGCCGGAACGGGGGGGGCAATCAGCCCCAGCATTTT. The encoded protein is CASSRNGGGNQPQHF.

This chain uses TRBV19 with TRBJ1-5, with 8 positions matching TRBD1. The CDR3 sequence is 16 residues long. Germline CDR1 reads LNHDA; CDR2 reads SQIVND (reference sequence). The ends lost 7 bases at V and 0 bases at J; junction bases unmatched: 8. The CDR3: CASTLRQGNSNQPQHF. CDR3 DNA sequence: TGTGCCAGTACCCTGAGACAGGGGAATAGCAATCAGCCCCAGCATTTT.

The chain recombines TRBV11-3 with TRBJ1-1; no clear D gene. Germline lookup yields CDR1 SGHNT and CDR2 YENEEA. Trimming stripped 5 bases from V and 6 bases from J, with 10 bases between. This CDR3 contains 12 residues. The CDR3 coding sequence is TGTGCCAGCAGCCATAGGGTGGCTGAAGCTTTCTTT. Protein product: CASSHRVAEAFF. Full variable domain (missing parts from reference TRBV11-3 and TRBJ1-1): EAGVVQSPRYKIIEKKQPVAFWCNPISGHNTLYWYLQNLGQGPELLIRYENEEAVDDSQLPKDRFSAERLKGVDSTLKIQPAELGDSAVYLCASSHRVAEAFFGQGTRLTVV.

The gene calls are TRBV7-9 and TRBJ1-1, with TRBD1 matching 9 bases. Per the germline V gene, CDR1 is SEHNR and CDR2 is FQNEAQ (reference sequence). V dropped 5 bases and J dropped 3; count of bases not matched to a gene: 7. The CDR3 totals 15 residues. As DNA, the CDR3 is TGTGCCAGCAGCCGGGGACAGGGTGGAGACACTGAAGCTTTCTTT. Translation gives CASSRGQGGDTEAFF.

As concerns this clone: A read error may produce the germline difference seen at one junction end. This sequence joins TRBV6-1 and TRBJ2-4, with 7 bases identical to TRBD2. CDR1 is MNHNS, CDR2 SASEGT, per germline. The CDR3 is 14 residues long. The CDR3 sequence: CASSETLGVTSEFF. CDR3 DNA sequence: TGTGCCAGCAGTGAGACCCTTGGCGTAACTAGCGAGTTCTTC.

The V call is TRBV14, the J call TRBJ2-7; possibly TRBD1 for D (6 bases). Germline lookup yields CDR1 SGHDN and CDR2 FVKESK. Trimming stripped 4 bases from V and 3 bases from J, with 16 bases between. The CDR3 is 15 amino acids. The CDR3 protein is CASSPSGTTIYEQYF. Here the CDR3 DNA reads TGTGCCAGCAGCCCCTCGGGGACAACTATCTACGAGCAGTACTTC.

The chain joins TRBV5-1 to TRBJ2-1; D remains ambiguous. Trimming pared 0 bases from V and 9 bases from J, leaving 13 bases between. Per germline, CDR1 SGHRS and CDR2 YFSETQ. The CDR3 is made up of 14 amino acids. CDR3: CASSLDGSVGEQFF. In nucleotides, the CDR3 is TGCGCCAGCAGCTTGGACGGCAGCGTGGGTGAGCAGTTCTTC.

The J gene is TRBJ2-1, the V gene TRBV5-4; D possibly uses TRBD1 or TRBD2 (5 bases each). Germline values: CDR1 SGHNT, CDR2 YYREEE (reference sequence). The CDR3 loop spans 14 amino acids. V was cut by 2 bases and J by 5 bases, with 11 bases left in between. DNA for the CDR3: TGTGCCAGCAGCTTAGCAGGGACCCACAATGAGCAGTTCTTC. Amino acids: CASSLAGTHNEQFF. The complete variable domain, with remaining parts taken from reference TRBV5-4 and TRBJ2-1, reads ETGVTQSPTHLIKTRGQQVTLRCSSQSGHNTVSWYQQALGQGPQFIFQYYREEENGRGNFPPRFSGLQFPNYSSELNVNALELDDSALYLCASSLAGTHNEQFFGPGTRLTVL.

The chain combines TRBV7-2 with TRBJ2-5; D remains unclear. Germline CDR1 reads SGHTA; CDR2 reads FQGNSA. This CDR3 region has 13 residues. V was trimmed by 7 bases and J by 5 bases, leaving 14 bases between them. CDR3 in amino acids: CASTVRPRETQYF. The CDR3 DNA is TGTGCCAGCACCGTTCGCCCGCGGGAGACCCAGTACTTC.

Here the CDR3 DNA reads TGTGCCAGCAGTTTATCGGGGGACAGGGAATCCTACGAGCAGTACTTC. This gives the protein CASSLSGDRESYEQYF. The chain carries TRBV27 and TRBJ2-7; 9 nucleotides match TRBD1. This CDR3 contains 16 residues. Germline CDR1 is MNHEY and CDR2 is SMNVEV (reference sequence). Germline trimming cut 0 bases from V and 1 base from J; bases unmatched to any gene: 4.

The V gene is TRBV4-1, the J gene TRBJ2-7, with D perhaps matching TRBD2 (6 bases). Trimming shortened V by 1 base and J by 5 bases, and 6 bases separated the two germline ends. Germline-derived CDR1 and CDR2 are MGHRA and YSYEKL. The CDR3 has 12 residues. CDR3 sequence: CASSQGTNEQYF. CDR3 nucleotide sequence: TGCGCCAGCAGCCAAGGGACTAACGAGCAGTACTTC.

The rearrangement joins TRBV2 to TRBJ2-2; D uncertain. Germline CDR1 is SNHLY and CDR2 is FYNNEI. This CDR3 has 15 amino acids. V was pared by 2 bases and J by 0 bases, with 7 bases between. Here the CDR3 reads CASSEQAANTGELFF. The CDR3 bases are TGTGCCAGCAGTGAACAGGCCGCGAACACCGGGGAGCTGTTTTTT.

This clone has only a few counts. The CDR3: CASSRVDLKDEKLFF. The CDR3 coding sequence is TGTGCCAGCAGCCGAGTTGATCTAAAGGACGAAAAACTGTTTTTT. This chain uses TRBV6-1 with TRBJ1-4; no firm D call. The ends were cut back, 6 bases at V and 8 bases at J, with 19 bases in the middle. In germline, CDR1 is MNHNS, CDR2 SASEGT. The CDR3 spans 15 residues.

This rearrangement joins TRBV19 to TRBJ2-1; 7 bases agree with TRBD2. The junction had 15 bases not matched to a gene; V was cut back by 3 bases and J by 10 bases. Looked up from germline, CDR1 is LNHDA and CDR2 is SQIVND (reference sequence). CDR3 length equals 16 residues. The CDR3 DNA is TGTGCCAGTAGTATGGCCAGCGGGGTAAGACGGGGGGAGCAGTTCTTC. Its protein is CASSMASGVRRGEQFF.

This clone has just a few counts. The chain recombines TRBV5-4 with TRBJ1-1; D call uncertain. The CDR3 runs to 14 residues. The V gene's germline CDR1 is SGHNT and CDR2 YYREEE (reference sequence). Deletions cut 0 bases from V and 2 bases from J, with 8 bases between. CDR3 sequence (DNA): TGTGCCAGCAGCTTGGTAATGGGTAACACTGAAGCTTTCTTT. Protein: CASSLVMGNTEAFF.

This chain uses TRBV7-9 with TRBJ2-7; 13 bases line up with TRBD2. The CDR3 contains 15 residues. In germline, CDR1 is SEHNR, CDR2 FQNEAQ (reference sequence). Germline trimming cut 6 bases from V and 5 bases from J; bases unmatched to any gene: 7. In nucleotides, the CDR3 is TGTGCCAGCAGTCCGGGGACTAGCGGGATAGACGAGCAGTACTTC. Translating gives CASSPGTSGIDEQYF.

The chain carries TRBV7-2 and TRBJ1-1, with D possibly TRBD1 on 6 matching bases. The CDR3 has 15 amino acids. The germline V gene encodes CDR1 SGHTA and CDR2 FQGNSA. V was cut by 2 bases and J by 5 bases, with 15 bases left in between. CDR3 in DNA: TGTGCCAGCAGCTTAATCCCCAGGGGAAGGACTGAAGCTTTCTTT. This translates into CASSLIPRGRTEAFF.

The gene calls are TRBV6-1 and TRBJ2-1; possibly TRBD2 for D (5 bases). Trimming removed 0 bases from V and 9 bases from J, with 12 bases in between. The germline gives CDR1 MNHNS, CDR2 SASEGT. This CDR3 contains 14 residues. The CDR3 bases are TGTGCCAGCAGTGAAGCGCTAGGGAGTCGTGAGCAGTTCTTC. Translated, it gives CASSEALGSREQFF.

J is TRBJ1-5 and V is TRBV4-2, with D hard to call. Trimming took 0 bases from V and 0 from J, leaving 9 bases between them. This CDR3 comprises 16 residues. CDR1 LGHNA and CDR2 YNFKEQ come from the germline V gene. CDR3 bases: TGTGCCAGCAGCCAAGAATTGTCACTTAGCAATCAGCCCCAGCATTTT. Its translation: CASSQELSLSNQPQHF.

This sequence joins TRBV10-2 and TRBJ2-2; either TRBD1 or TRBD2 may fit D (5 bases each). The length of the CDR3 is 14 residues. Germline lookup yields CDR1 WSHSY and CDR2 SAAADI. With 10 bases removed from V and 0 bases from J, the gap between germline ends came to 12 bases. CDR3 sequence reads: CATDRDPNTGELFF. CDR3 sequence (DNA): TGCGCCACCGACCGGGACCCGAACACCGGGGAGCTGTTTTTT.

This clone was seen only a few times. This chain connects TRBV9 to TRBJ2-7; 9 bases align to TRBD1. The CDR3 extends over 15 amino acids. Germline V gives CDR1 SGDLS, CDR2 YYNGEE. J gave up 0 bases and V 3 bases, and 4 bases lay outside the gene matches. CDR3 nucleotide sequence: TGTGCCAGCAGCGCCGGACAGGGGATCTCCTACGAGCAGTACTTC. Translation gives CASSAGQGISYEQYF.

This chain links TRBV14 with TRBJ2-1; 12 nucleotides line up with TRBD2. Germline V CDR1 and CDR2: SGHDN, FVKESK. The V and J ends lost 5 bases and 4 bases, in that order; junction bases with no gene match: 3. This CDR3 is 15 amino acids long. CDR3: CASSTSGRKYNEQFF. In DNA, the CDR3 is TGTGCCAGCAGCACTAGCGGGAGGAAGTACAATGAGCAGTTCTTC.

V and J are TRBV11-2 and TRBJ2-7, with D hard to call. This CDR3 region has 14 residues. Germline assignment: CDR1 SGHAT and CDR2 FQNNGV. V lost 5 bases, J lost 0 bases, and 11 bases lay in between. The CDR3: CASSPSRVSYEQYF. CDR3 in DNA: TGTGCCAGCAGCCCTTCTCGGGTCTCCTACGAGCAGTACTTC.

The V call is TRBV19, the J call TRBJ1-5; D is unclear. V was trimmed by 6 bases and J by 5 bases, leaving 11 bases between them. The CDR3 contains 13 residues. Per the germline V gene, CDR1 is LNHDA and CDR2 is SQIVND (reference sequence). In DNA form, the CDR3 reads TGTGCCAGTAGAACGACGGTAGATCAGCCCCAGCATTTT. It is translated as CASRTTVDQPQHF.

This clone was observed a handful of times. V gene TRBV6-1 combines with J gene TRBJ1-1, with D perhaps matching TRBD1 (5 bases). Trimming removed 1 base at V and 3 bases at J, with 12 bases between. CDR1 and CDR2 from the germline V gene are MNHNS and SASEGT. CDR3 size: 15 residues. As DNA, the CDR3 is TGTGCCAGCAGTGAAGTGCAGGGTAGGCACACTGAAGCTTTCTTT. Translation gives CASSEVQGRHTEAFF.

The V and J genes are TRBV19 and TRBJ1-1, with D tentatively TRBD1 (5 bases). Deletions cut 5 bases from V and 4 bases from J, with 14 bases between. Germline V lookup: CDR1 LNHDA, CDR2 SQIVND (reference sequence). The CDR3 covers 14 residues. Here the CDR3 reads CASSPQGDPTEAFF. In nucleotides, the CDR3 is TGTGCCAGTAGTCCCCAGGGAGACCCCACTGAAGCTTTCTTT.

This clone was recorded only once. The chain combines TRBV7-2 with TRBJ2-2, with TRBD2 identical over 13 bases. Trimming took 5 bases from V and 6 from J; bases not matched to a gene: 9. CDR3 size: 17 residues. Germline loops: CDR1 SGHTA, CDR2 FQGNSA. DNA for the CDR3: TGTGCCAGCAGCCGGCCGGGACTAGCGGGAAGGTCCGGGGAGCTGTTTTTT. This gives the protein CASSRPGLAGRSGELFF.

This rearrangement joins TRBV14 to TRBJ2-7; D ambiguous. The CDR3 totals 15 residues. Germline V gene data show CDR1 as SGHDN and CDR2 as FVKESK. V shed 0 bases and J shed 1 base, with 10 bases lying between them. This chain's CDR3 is CASSQDGLRSYEQYF. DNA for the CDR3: TGTGCCAGCAGCCAAGACGGCTTGCGTTCCTACGAGCAGTACTTC.

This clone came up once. In nucleotides, the CDR3 is TGTGCCAGCAGCTTGAGAGGGCCGAGCTCCTATAATTCACCCCTCCACTTT. The encoded protein is CASSLRGPSSYNSPLHF. The chain has TRBV11-2 and TRBJ1-6; D is uncertain. Germline CDR1 is SGHAT and CDR2 is FQNNGV. CDR3 length: 17 residues. V was shortened by 3 bases and J by 0 bases, with 12 bases between the two germline ends.